Reported below is one T cell receptor (beta chain). The antigen remains undetermined. The data were obtained in a study of neurological immune-mediated disorders. Findings and caveats of the study: In HTLV-1-associated myelopathy, TCR clonal expansion was greatest, and in multiple sclerosis it was least, below healthy controls.

5'RACE generated cDNA with 10-nucleotide random UMIs. Every sequencing run generated in excess of 180 million TCR-beta sequences. These sequences covered 15-18 subjects. TCRdb redid the calling of the 5' RACE reads with MiXCR, one entry per CDR3 protein. This table holds around 100,000 distinct CDR3 sequences, approximately 11% found once. From germline, CDR1 is SGHRS and CDR2 YFSETQ. The CDR3 is 11 residues long. V shed 0 bases and J shed 8 bases, with 5 bases lying between them. Time point given: longitudinal time-point 3. The unsorted libraries were generated from a total of 2 million PBMCs, which had been stored in RNAlater at -80 C.

This chain joins TRBV5-1 and TRBJ1-1; D is perhaps TRBD1 (5 bases). The source of this sequence is a female donor with HTLV-1-associated myelopathy (HAM/TSP). Sequencing was carried out using PBMCs. CDR3 sequence: CASSLEGEAFF. Written as DNA, the CDR3 is TGCGCCAGCAGCTTGGAGGGGGAAGCTTTCTTT.